This entry describes one TCR beta chain. Its target is not known. The data derive from a study of regulatory T cells in long-lasting Graves disease. The CDR3 loop spans 15 amino acids. CDR1 and CDR2 from the germline V gene are DFQATT and SNEGSKA (reference sequence). The ends were cut back, 1 base at V and 3 bases at J, with 13 bases in the middle. Investigators prepared the TCR beta libraries by applying iRepertoire HTBI primers and Arm-PCR of CDR3 regions. From the multiplex PCR reads, TCRdb called clonotypes with MiXCR, one entry per CDR3 protein. The table includes approximately 480,000 distinct CDR3 sequences, 15% to 20% detected once. Study-level points and caveats: Persistent-disease Graves' patients showed less TCR diversity than new cases. Persistent disease exhibited a predilection for TRBV28, TRBJ1-2 and TRBJ2-5.

Time point: newly diagnosed GD, antithyroid drugs for less than 3 months. TCR sequences were obtained from RNA taken from PBMCs. The sample also formed part of further work on T cells in Graves' hyperthyroidism and ophthalmopathy. That paper notes: Clinical symptoms, serum thyroxine, TRAb, thyroid ultrasound and orbital computed tomography informed diagnoses.

The sequencing here drew on peripheral blood mononuclear cells (PBMCs), taken at new diagnosis, from a patient treated with antithyroid drugs. The TCR sequence derives from a man between 40 and 49 years old with Graves disease. The chain combines TRBV20-1 with TRBJ1-3; no definite D call. This CDR3 reads CSARGEKGRGNTIYF. The CDR3 DNA reads TGCAGTGCTAGAGGGGAAAAGGGCCGTGGAAACACCATATATTTT.